This T cell receptor (beta chain) was identified in a study of CD8+CD57+ T cells in acquired aplastic anemia. Study-level findings and limits: CD8+ Simpson's diversity showed no significant patient-control difference.

This clonotype was found once. Its cognate antigen is unknown. Relative to the germline gene, one junction end is altered; a read error may explain this. Researchers used genomic DNA as the template to profile TCR beta VDJ and CDR3. TCRdb reprocessed the reads via MiXCR and lists one record per CDR3 protein. This sample has just over 200,000 distinct CDR3 sequences, with more than 55% found just once. Germline assignment: CDR1 SGHTS and CDR2 YDEGEE. This CDR3 is built from 16 residues. For sequencing, patients were chosen who had shown expansion of CD8+CD57+ cells by flow cytometry. Every patient was diagnosed with severe acquired aplastic anemia.

Sequenced input: sorted CD4+, CD8+, or CD8+CD57+ T cells (not recorded which) from PBMCs. This TCR derives from a human donor with aplastic anemia. The chain has TRBV5-8 and TRBJ1-4; TRBD1 aligns across 9 bases. The CDR3 DNA reads TGCGCCAGCAGCTTGGTTTCTCCGGGACAGGGCGAAAAACTGTTTTTT. Translated, it gives CASSLVSPGQGEKLFF.